Listed below are T cell receptor beta chains from one sample, sequenced in a study of CD8 T cells in ankylosing spondylitis. MiXCR, run by TCRdb on the 5' RACE reads, gives a single entry per CDR3 protein. The data show under 300,000 distinct CDR3 sequences, around 10% seen once. Sequences were obtained from blood, either unsorted or a sorted T cell fraction (not recorded which). The receptors here all came from a male donor with ankylosing spondylitis or in good health (not recorded which). The conserved cysteine and the conserved F or W are not part of the CDR3 here. A D gene is named only where the DNA matches it firmly.

J: TRBJ2-7; V: TRBV5-1; D: TRBD2; CDR3: ASSLSRDYPYEQY
J: TRBJ1-2; V: TRBV6-1; D: TRBD1; CDR3: ASSDEAGGGIYGYT
J: TRBJ2-7; V: TRBV4-1; D: TRBD1; CDR3: ASSQVIRDSSYEQY
J: TRBJ2-6; V: TRBV7-8; D: TRBD1; CDR3: ASSLETGTSSGANVLT
J: TRBJ2-5; V: TRBV28; D: -; CDR3: ASSLLTGETQY
J: TRBJ2-2; V: TRBV11-2; D: -; CDR3: ASSLSDTGQLF
J: TRBJ2-2; V: TRBV6-1; D: -; CDR3: ASSEASREYTGELF
J: TRBJ1-5; V: TRBV30; D: -; CDR3: AWSLGGNQPQH
J: TRBJ1-1; V: TRBV6-1; D: -; CDR3: ASRRSGENTEAF
J: TRBJ2-7; V: TRBV20-1; D: -; CDR3: SARLDSSEQY
J: TRBJ2-7; V: TRBV5-1; D: -; CDR3: ASSQGNSYEQY
J: TRBJ1-2; V: TRBV2; D: -; CDR3: ASSEFRARREGYT
J: TRBJ1-1; V: TRBV5-1; D: -; CDR3: ASSLDGVLSTEAF
J: TRBJ2-2; V: TRBV7-2; D: -; CDR3: ASRLLANTGELF
J: TRBJ2-3; V: TRBV20-1; D: TRBD2; CDR3: SADGLAGSTDTQY
J: TRBJ2-2; V: TRBV29-1; D: -; CDR3: SVRAGDTGELF
J: TRBJ2-5; V: TRBV24-1; D: -; CDR3: ATRGKWEETQY
J: TRBJ2-2; V: TRBV7-7; D: -; CDR3: ASSLTVPGELF
J: TRBJ1-1; V: TRBV5-1; D: -; CDR3: ASRSGTPNEAF
J: TRBJ2-7; V: TRBV7-8; D: -; CDR3: ASSLTEAFDYEQY
J: TRBJ2-3; V: TRBV10-2; D: -; CDR3: ASRRTDTQY